The clone carrying this T cell receptor beta chain was seen more than once but under ten times. The sample originates from a study of blood T cell repertoires in COVID-19. Across the whole study: Samples representing acute and convalescent COVID-19 were sourced from the United States, Italy and Spain. The analysed material was cDNA or gDNA that came from T cells, B-cell-depleted T cells, or PBMCs.

CDR3 size: 15 residues. Germline lookup yields CDR1 SGHRS and CDR2 YFSETQ. Trimming took 0 bases from V and 2 from J, leaving 9 bases between them. Original analysis: Reference gene primer amplification in the assay estimated nucleated cell counts. Clones were read by immunoSEQ multiplex PCR, and TCRdb kept only the in-frame ones, dropping some. Clonal size and the V and J genes are those of that table, whereas D and trimming came from the DNA. The table has some 70,000 clones, around 88% seen once. The TCR was taken from a woman in her sixties or seventies with acute or convalescent COVID-19. Source material: peripheral blood. This sequence joins TRBV5-1 and TRBJ1-5; tentative D call: TRBD1 (5 bases). The CDR3 DNA sequence: TGCGCCAGCAGCTTGGAGGGGCTCGGCAATCAGCCCCAGCATTTT. This gives the protein CASSLEGLGNQPQHF. The full variable domain, with the rest looked up from reference TRBV5-1 and TRBJ1-5, is KAGVTQTPRYLIKTRGQQVTLSCSPISGHRSVSWYQQTPGQGLQFLFEYFSETQRNKGNFPGRFSGRQFSNSRSEMNVSTLELGDSALYLCASSLEGLGNQPQHFGDGTRLSIL.